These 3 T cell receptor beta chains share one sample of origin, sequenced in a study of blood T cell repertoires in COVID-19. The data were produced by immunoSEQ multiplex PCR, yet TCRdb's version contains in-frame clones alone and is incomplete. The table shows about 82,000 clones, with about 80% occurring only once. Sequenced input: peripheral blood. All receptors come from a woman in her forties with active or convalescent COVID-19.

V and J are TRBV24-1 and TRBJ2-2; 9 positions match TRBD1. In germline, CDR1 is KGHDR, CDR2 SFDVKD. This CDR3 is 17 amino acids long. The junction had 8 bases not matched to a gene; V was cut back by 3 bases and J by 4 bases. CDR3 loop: CATSDKQGAPITGELFF. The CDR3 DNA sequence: TGTGCCACCAGTGATAAACAGGGGGCCCCGATCACCGGGGAGCTGTTTTTT.

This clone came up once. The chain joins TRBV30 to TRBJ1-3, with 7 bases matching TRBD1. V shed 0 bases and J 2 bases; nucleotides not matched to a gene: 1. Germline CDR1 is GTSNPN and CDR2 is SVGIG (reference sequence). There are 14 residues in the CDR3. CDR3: CAWSVGTAGNTIYF. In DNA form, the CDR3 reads TGTGCCTGGAGTGTAGGGACAGCTGGAAACACCATATATTTT.

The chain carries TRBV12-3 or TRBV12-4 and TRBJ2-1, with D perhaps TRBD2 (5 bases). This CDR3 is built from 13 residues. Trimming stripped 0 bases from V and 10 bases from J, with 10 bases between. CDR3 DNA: TGTGCCAGCAGTTTAGCGGGAGCGCCGGAGCAGTTCTTC. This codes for CASSLAGAPEQFF.